One sample yielded the 4 T cell receptor beta chains listed below, sequenced in a study of T cell responses to AZD1222 COVID-19 vaccine. Libraries were prepared by immunoSEQ multiplex PCR; TCRdb keeps only in-frame clonotypes and omits some of them. The sample yields some 90,000 clones, approximately 91% seen once. The source was peripheral blood, collected on day 0 of AZD1222 vaccination. The receptor set was obtained from an adult in good health.

V is TRBV12-2 and J is TRBJ2-4. TRBV12-2 is classified as a pseudogene. The CDR3 extends over 19 amino acids. CDR3 DNA: TGTGCAAGTCGTCTTGGGAGAGTGGGACCTCCGAGGGCCAAAAACATTCAGTACTTC. The encoded protein is CASRLGRVGPPRAKNIQYF.

CDR3 DNA sequence: TGTGCCAGCACCCCGCGGGGAGGGGGCGGCGAGCAGTACTTC. Encoded protein: CASTPRGGGGEQYF. The chain is built from TRBV7-2 and TRBJ2-7; D possibly matches TRBD1 or TRBD2 (7 bases each). This CDR3 spans 14 amino acids. V lost 7 bases and J lost 6, with 19 bases in between. The germline CDR1 and CDR2 sequences are SGHTA and FQGNSA.

The chain is built from TRBV6-2 or TRBV6-3 and TRBJ2-3, with a tentative D call TRBD2 (6 bases). Trimming shortened V by 4 bases and J by 6 bases, and 20 bases separated the two germline ends. The CDR3 extends over 16 amino acids. The germline V gene has CDR1 MNHEY and CDR2 SVGEGT. The CDR3 is CASSSSPGSPTDTQYF. The CDR3 DNA is TGTGCCAGCAGTTCCAGCCCCGGGAGCCCCACGGATACGCAGTATTTT.

A single count supports this clone. The rearrangement links TRBV5-1 to TRBJ2-2; no clear D. Deletions cut 0 bases from V and 1 base from J, with 7 bases between. The CDR3 spans 15 residues. Per germline, CDR1 SGHRS and CDR2 YFSETQ. CDR3 sequence (DNA): TGCGCCAGCAGCTTGGGAGCCCTGAACACCGGGGAGCTGTTTTTT. As protein: CASSLGALNTGELFF.